The 23 T cell receptor beta chains presented below share a single source sample, sequenced in a study of Ad26.COV2.S vaccination and SARS-CoV-2 variants. Produced via immunoSEQ multiplex PCR; TCRdb's table is partial and in-frame only. The data hold nearly 400,000 clones, with approximately 90% observed a single time. Treatment denoted: some 20 received Ad26.COV2.S at low or high dose, single or two shots; roughly five received placebo; per-sample allocation not given. Sampling was done on day 63 after the first vaccine or placebo injection. The material sequenced was peripheral blood, taken in a trial of Ad26.COV2.S vaccine versus placebo. The source is a person aged 18-65 years who received the Ad26.COV2.S COVID-19 vaccine or a placebo.

This chain links TRBV7-9 with TRBJ2-1; no definite D call. The germline V gene has CDR1 SEHNR and CDR2 FQNEAQ (reference sequence). The CDR3 contains 11 residues. V lost 6 bases and J lost 12, with 12 bases in between. CDR3 nucleotides: TGTGCCAGCAGTTATCTACAATGGCAGTTCTTC. This encodes CASSYLQWQFF. Looking up the rest from reference TRBV7-9 and TRBJ2-1 gives the full variable domain: DTGVSQNPRHKITKRGQNVTFRCDPISEHNRLYWYRQTLGQGPEFLTYFQNEAQLEKSRLLSDRFSAERPKGSFSTLEIQRTEQGDSAMYLCASSYLQWQFFGPGTRLTVL.

The V and J genes are TRBV20-1 and TRBJ1-2; unclear D gene. The germline V gene encodes CDR1 DFQATT and CDR2 SNEGSKA (reference sequence). The CDR3 sequence is 13 residues long. V was pared by 3 bases and J by 3 bases, with 11 bases between. The CDR3 DNA sequence: TGCAGTGCTAGTGATTCGGGGTACTATGGCTACACCTTC. Amino acid sequence: CSASDSGYYGYTF.

The genes are TRBV28 and TRBJ2-3; no clear D. Trimming pared 4 bases from V and 4 bases from J, leaving 12 bases between. Germline V gives CDR1 MDHEN, CDR2 SYDVKM. This CDR3 is built from 14 residues. DNA for the CDR3: TGTGCCAGCAGTTCATCCCCAGTGTCAGATACGCAGTATTTT. It translates to CASSSSPVSDTQYF.

This clone was seen only a few times. CDR3 coding DNA: TGTGCCAGCACCGTTAGCGGGAGGGCTAATGAGCAGTTCTTC. Its translation: CASTVSGRANEQFF. The chain couples TRBV5-4 to TRBJ2-1, with 11 bases identical to TRBD2. Germline CDR1 is SGHNT and CDR2 is YYREEE (reference sequence). The J segment lost 7 bases and the V segment lost 6 bases, leaving 6 bases of the junction unmatched. This CDR3 region has 14 residues. Together with reference TRBV5-4 and TRBJ2-1, the CDR3 gives the full variable domain: ETGVTQSPTHLIKTRGQQVTLRCSSQSGHNTVSWYQQALGQGPQFIFQYYREEENGRGNFPPRFSGLQFPNYSSELNVNALELDDSALYLCASTVSGRANEQFFGPGTRLTVL.

This chain links TRBV11-2 with TRBJ1-1; possible D gene TRBD1, 6 bases. V lost 4 bases, J lost 0 bases, and 12 bases lay in between. The CDR3 is 15 residues long. Germline CDR1 is SGHAT and CDR2 is FQNNGV. The CDR3 nucleotides read TGTGCCAGCAGCTACTCCGGGACACTGAACACTGAAGCTTTCTTT. This translates into CASSYSGTLNTEAFF.

The V gene is TRBV3-1 (or the pseudogene TRBV3-2), the J gene TRBJ1-2; no clear D. This CDR3 comprises 15 residues. V gave up 5 bases and J gave up 6 bases, with 19 bases separating them. Germline loops: CDR1 LGHDT, CDR2 YNNKEL (reference sequence). The CDR3 DNA reads TGTGCCAGCAGCAACCGGGGAATAATAGTCGATGGCTACACCTTC. It is translated as CASSNRGIIVDGYTF.

The chain uses TRBV6-5 and TRBJ2-3, with D perhaps matching TRBD1 or TRBD2 (5 bases each). The germline CDR1 and CDR2 sequences are MNHEY and SVGAGI. The CDR3 loop spans 15 amino acids. The V and J ends lost 0 bases and 5 bases respectively, with 12 bases between them. The CDR3: CASSYSGARGDTQYF. In DNA, the CDR3 is TGTGCCAGCAGTTACTCCGGGGCACGTGGAGATACGCAGTATTTT.

The V and J genes are TRBV5-6 and TRBJ1-2; the match to TRBD1 covers 7 bases. This CDR3 has 17 residues. The V segment lost 6 bases and the J segment 7 bases; nucleotides outside the gene matches: 21. CDR1 is SGHDT, CDR2 YYEEEE, per germline. CDR3 sequence: CASTKILDRSLLSGYTF. Here the CDR3 DNA reads TGTGCCAGCACCAAGATTCTGGACAGGAGCCTTCTTTCTGGCTACACCTTC.

The chain uses TRBV27 and TRBJ2-7; D is tentatively TRBD1 or TRBD2 (6 bases each). V gave up 4 bases and J gave up 1 base, with 11 bases separating them. Germline loops: CDR1 MNHEY, CDR2 SMNVEV (reference sequence). The length of the CDR3 is 14 residues. The CDR3 sequence: CASSSTGTSYEQYF. CDR3 sequence (DNA): TGTGCCAGCAGTTCTACAGGGACTTCCTACGAGCAGTACTTC.

The chain recombines TRBV19 with TRBJ1-6; TRBD1 matches 8 bases. This CDR3 contains 14 residues. Germline V gene sequence: CDR1 LNHDA, CDR2 SQIVND (reference sequence). V shed 7 bases, J shed 13 bases, and the junction held 12 bases outside the gene matches. CDR3 residues: CASTTRTGSRPLHF. The CDR3 region has the DNA TGTGCCAGTACCACCCGGACAGGGAGTCGTCCCCTCCACTTT.

This clone has a handful of counts. This chain connects TRBV29-1 to TRBJ1-2, with TRBD1 matching 7 bases. V dropped 0 bases and J dropped 0; count of bases not matched to a gene: 10. The CDR3 spans 17 residues. Germline loops: CDR1 SQVTM, CDR2 ANQGSEA. CDR3 sequence (DNA): TGCAGCGTTGAAGATAGGTCGGGACAGCTTTCTAACTATGGCTACACCTTC. Amino acids: CSVEDRSGQLSNYGYTF.

This chain links TRBV7-2 with TRBJ2-7, with 10 bases aligning to TRBD1. The CDR3 runs 15 residues. Germline V CDR1 and CDR2: SGHTA, FQGNSA. V trimming: 2 bases; J trimming: 5 bases; junction bases outside the gene matches: 6. CDR3 protein: CASSLTRDRGNEQYF. The CDR3 region has the DNA TGTGCCAGCAGCTTAACCCGGGACAGGGGCAACGAGCAGTACTTC.

This clone was detected only once. The chain couples TRBV29-1 to TRBJ2-1; D unresolved. The CDR3 consists of 11 residues. The germline gives CDR1 SQVTM, CDR2 ANQGSEA. Trimming took off 6 bases at V and 5 bases at J, with 8 bases between the two ends. CDR3 loop: CSVGTDNEQFF. DNA of the CDR3: TGCAGCGTCGGAACGGACAATGAGCAGTTCTTC.

This clone was found once. The genes are TRBV2 and TRBJ2-2; the match to TRBD2 covers 14 bases. V lost 4 bases to trimming and J lost 5 bases; unmatched junction nucleotides: 6. Germline V gene lookup returns CDR1 SNHLY and CDR2 FYNNEI. The CDR3 is made up of 17 amino acids. The CDR3 DNA is TGTGCCAGCAGTGGCGCCGGGACTAGCGGGAGTACCGGGGAGCTGTTTTTT. Translated, it gives CASSGAGTSGSTGELFF.

The chain is built from TRBV4-2 and TRBJ2-1; TRBD2 aligns across 9 bases. There are 15 residues in the CDR3. The junction had 4 bases not matched to a gene; V was cut back by 1 base and J by 6 bases. Germline V gene sequence: CDR1 LGHNA, CDR2 YNFKEQ. DNA for the CDR3: TGTGCCAGCAGCCAAGTTGCGGGAGGGGGCAATGAGCAGTTCTTC. Translation gives CASSQVAGGGNEQFF.

The rearrangement links TRBV11-2 to TRBJ2-1; D gene ambiguous. Between the trimmed V and J ends, which lost 3 bases and 6 bases, there was a span of 9 bases. Germline CDR1 is SGHAT and CDR2 is FQNNGV. The CDR3 spans 13 residues. In DNA, the CDR3 is TGTGCCAGCAGCTTTTCCGTCGGCAATGAGCAGTTCTTC. Amino acids: CASSFSVGNEQFF. Full variable domain (missing parts from reference TRBV11-2 and TRBJ2-1): EAGVAQSPRYKIIEKRQSVAFWCNPISGHATLYWYQQILGQGPKLLIQFQNNGVVDDSQLPKDRFSAERLKGVDSTLKIQPAKLEDSAVYLCASSFSVGNEQFFGPGTRLTVL.

The V gene is TRBV5-6, the J gene TRBJ2-2; D not resolved. The CDR3 sequence is 15 residues long. V was clipped by 7 bases and J by 6 bases, with 19 bases between them. Germline V gene data show CDR1 as SGHDT and CDR2 as YYEEEE. The CDR3 DNA follows: TGTGCCAGCGCCTCGATTTCGGGTGAGGCCGGGGAGCTGTTTTTT. It codes for CASASISGEAGELFF.

V usage is TRBV5-4 and J usage is TRBJ2-3; TRBD2 might be the D (5 bases). CDR1 and CDR2 from the germline V gene are SGHNT and YYREEE (reference sequence). Trimming took 2 bases from V and 4 from J, leaving 11 bases between them. CDR3 length: 14 amino acids. Written as DNA, the CDR3 is TGTGCCAGCAGCTTCTCTAGCTATGCAGATACGCAGTATTTT. It codes for CASSFSSYADTQYF.

The gene calls are TRBV19 and TRBJ2-7; D is perhaps TRBD1 (6 bases). There are 16 residues in the CDR3. V lost 4 bases to trimming and J lost 0 bases, with 16 bases between them. Germline V gene lookup returns CDR1 LNHDA and CDR2 SQIVND (reference sequence). The DNA for the CDR3 is TGTGCCAGTAGTAACCGATACAGGGTAGCCTCCTACGAGCAGTACTTC. Protein product: CASSNRYRVASYEQYF.

The chain recombines TRBV2 with TRBJ2-5; TRBD2 agrees at 8 bases. V trimming: 4 bases; J trimming: 13 bases; junction bases outside the gene matches: 5. The CDR3 runs to 11 residues. Germline lookup yields CDR1 SNHLY and CDR2 FYNNEI. The CDR3 DNA is TGTGCCAGCAGTGTCCTAGCGGGTCGGTACTTC. Encoded protein: CASSVLAGRYF.

The chain has TRBV7-9 and TRBJ2-5; TRBD1 matches at 7 bases. CDR1 and CDR2 (germline): SEHNR, FQNEAQ (reference sequence). After removal of 1 base from V and 2 bases from J, the junction contained 4 bases not matched to a gene. This CDR3 is built from 15 residues. The CDR3 bases are TGTGCCAGCAGCTTAGGTGCAGGGGGTCAAGAGACCCAGTACTTC. It specifies CASSLGAGGQETQYF.

Concerning this clone itself: Other nucleotide sequences from this sample produce the same CDR3. The gene calls are TRBV6-5 and TRBJ1-5; D is unresolved. CDR1 is MNHEY and CDR2 is SVGAGI in the germline V gene. V was clipped by 0 bases and J by 0 bases, with 6 bases between them. The CDR3 spans 15 residues. CDR3 loop: CASSYSRNSNQPQHF. CDR3 DNA: TGTGCCAGCAGTTACTCTAGAAATAGCAATCAGCCCCAGCATTTT.

The rearrangement links TRBV12-5 to TRBJ1-5; weak D call: TRBD1 (5 bases). This CDR3 has 12 amino acids. The V and J ends lost 7 bases and 5 bases respectively, with 9 bases between them. CDR1 is LGHNT and CDR2 is FRNRAP in the germline V gene. Written as DNA, the CDR3 is TGTGCTAGTGCGACAGATCATCAGCCCCAGCATTTT. Protein: CASATDHQPQHF.